The present TCR beta chain was sequenced within a study of human T cells and chemical hapten exposure. Trimming shortened V by 1 base and J by 4 bases, and 16 bases separated the two germline ends. The CDR3 contains 16 residues. From germline, CDR1 is SGHNT and CDR2 YYREEE (reference sequence). As processed by the authors: Samples held a median of roughly 100,000 TCRs, range roughly 20,000–750,000. TCRdb reprocessed the RACE reads with MiXCR, giving one entry per CDR3 protein. The V and J calls come from TCRdb's annotation, not from the publication. The data show over 100,000 distinct CDR3 sequences, 9.2% seen once. As for time point: patch test 2, 6 weeks after DPC sensitization. As for treatment: therapeutic diphenylcyclopropenone sensitization with weekly scalp DPC.

The input for sequencing was whole blood, taken in connection with sensitization to the hapten diphenylcyclopropenone (DPC). The TCR was taken from a middle-aged woman with alopecia areata. Some clones in this sample may be carry-over from other donors' samples. The gene calls are TRBV5-4 and TRBJ2-3; TRBD2 might be the D (5 bases). The CDR3 protein is CASSLSTDMGADTQYF. CDR3 in DNA: TGTGCCAGCAGCTTGTCAACAGACATGGGAGCAGATACGCAGTATTTT. Full variable domain (remainder filled in from reference TRBV5-4 and TRBJ2-3): ETGVTQSPTHLIKTRGQQVTLRCSSQSGHNTVSWYQQALGQGPQFIFQYYREEENGRGNFPPRFSGLQFPNYSSELNVNALELDDSALYLCASSLSTDMGADTQYFGPGTRLTVL.